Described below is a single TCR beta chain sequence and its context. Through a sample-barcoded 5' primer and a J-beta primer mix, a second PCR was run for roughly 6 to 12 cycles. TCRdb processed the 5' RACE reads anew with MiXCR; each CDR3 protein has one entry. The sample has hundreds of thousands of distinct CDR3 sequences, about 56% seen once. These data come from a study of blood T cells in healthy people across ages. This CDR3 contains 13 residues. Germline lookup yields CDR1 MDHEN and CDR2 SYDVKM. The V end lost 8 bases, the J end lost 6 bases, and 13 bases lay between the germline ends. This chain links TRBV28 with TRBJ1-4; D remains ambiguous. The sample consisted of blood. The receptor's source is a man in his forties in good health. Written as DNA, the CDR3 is TGTGCCAGCCTAACCCGGGGTGATGAAAAACTGTTTTTT. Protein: CASLTRGDEKLFF.